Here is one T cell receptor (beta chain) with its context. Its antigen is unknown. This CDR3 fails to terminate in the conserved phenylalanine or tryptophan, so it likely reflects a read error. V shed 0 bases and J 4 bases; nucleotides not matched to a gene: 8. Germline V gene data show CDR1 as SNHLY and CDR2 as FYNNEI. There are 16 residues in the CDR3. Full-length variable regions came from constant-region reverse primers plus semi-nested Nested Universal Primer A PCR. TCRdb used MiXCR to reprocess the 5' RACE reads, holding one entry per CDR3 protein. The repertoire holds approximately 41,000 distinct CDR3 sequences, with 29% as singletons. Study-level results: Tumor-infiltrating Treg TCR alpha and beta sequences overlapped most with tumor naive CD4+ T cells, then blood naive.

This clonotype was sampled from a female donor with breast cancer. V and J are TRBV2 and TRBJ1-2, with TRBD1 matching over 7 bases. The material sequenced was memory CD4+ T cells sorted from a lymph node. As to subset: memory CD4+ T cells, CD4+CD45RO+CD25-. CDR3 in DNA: TGTGCCAGCAGTGAAGCGCGTCTCGGGACAGCCTATGGCTACACCCTC. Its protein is CASSEARLGTAYGYTL.